Below are 10 T cell receptor beta chains sequenced from a single sample in a study of cytomegalovirus exposure and HLA in healthy donors. 60 Vbeta and 13 Jbeta primers were used in PCR. Produced via immunoSEQ multiplex PCR; TCRdb's table is partial and in-frame only. The sample table includes 150,000 or so clones. Sequenced: PBMCs. The receptor source for this set is a woman between 50 and 59 years old in good health and CMV-seronegative.

The chain recombines TRBV9 with TRBJ1-6, with TRBD1 matching 9 bases. V was clipped by 3 bases and J by 8 bases; unmatched bases: 9. The CDR3 runs to 16 residues. In germline, CDR1 is SGDLS, CDR2 YYNGEE. The CDR3 sequence: CASSGGYRDRDSPLHF. The CDR3 region has the DNA TGTGCCAGCAGCGGAGGGTACCGGGACAGGGATTCACCCCTCCACTTT.

V and J are TRBV7-9 and TRBJ2-3, with 12 bases fitting TRBD1. Germline CDR1 SEHNR, CDR2 FQNEAQ (reference sequence). The V segment lost 10 bases and the J segment 4 bases; nucleotides outside the gene matches: 3. The length of the CDR3 is 13 residues. In DNA form, the CDR3 reads TGTGCCATCGGGACAGGGGGCCCAGATACGCAGTATTTT. Encoded protein: CAIGTGGPDTQYF.

V usage is TRBV7-2 and J usage is TRBJ1-5; 7 bases are shared with TRBD1. The CDR3 spans 16 residues. After removal of 5 bases from V and 0 bases from J, the junction contained 7 bases not matched to a gene. CDR1 is SGHTA and CDR2 is FQGNSA in the germline V gene. The CDR3 DNA is TGTGCCAGCAGCCCCCAGGGGGTCCTTAGCAATCAGCCCCAGCATTTT. Protein: CASSPQGVLSNQPQHF. Drawing the rest from reference TRBV7-2 and TRBJ1-5, the complete variable domain is GAGVSQSPSNKVTEKGKDVELRCDPISGHTALYWYRQSLGQGLEFLIYFQGNSAPDKSGLPSDRFSAERTGGSVSTLTIQRTQQEDSAVYLCASSPQGVLSNQPQHFGDGTRLSIL.

This chain connects TRBV7-2 to TRBJ2-2; no firm D call. Between the trimmed V and J ends, which lost 0 bases and 7 bases, there was a span of 6 bases. The CDR3 has 13 amino acids. Germline V CDR1 and CDR2: SGHTA, FQGNSA. CDR3 amino acids: CASSLALFGELFF. The CDR3 DNA reads as TGTGCCAGCAGCTTAGCGTTATTCGGGGAGCTGTTTTTT.

The chain joins TRBV7-9 to TRBJ1-1; perhaps TRBD1 as D (5 bases). The length of the CDR3 is 16 residues. With 5 bases removed from V and 4 bases from J, the gap between germline ends came to 20 bases. Germline-derived CDR1 and CDR2 are SEHNR and FQNEAQ (reference sequence). DNA of the CDR3: TGTGCCAGCAGCACCCCCCTGGGGGGGGTGAGCACTGAAGCTTTCTTT. Protein: CASSTPLGGVSTEAFF. The variable domain in full, completed from reference TRBV7-9 and TRBJ1-1, reads DTGVSQNPRHKITKRGQNVTFRCDPISEHNRLYWYRQTLGQGPEFLTYFQNEAQLEKSRLLSDRFSAERPKGSFSTLEIQRTEQGDSAMYLCASSTPLGGVSTEAFFGQGTRLTVV.

This rearrangement joins TRBV7-3 to TRBJ1-2, with 9 bases lining up with TRBD1. Per the germline V gene, CDR1 is SGHTA and CDR2 is FQGTGA. The junction had 3 bases not matched to a gene; V was cut back by 5 bases and J by 5 bases. The CDR3 is made up of 13 amino acids. CDR3 amino acids: CASSPGTGYGYTF. DNA for the CDR3: TGTGCCAGCAGCCCTGGGACAGGGTATGGCTACACCTTC.

The chain combines TRBV19 with TRBJ2-2; 9 bases are shared with TRBD1. V lost 6 bases and J lost 4; bases outside the gene matches: 0. Germline V gene data show CDR1 as LNHDA and CDR2 as SQIVND (reference sequence). The CDR3 totals 13 residues. CDR3 loop: CASRDRGTGELFF. The CDR3 DNA reads as TGTGCCAGTAGGGACAGGGGCACCGGGGAGCTGTTTTTT.

The V gene is TRBV28, the J gene TRBJ2-7; D remains ambiguous. This CDR3 has 15 residues. Trimming left V 2 bases short and J 0 bases short, with 11 bases between. The germline CDR1 and CDR2 sequences are MDHEN and SYDVKM. The CDR3 DNA follows: TGTGCCAGCAGTTTAACACAGATACGCTCCTACGAGCAGTACTTC. Encoded protein: CASSLTQIRSYEQYF.

This chain links TRBV19 with TRBJ2-2; the match to TRBD1 covers 9 bases. With 0 bases clipped from V and 4 bases from J, the junction kept 9 bases outside the gene matches. The CDR3 loop spans 18 amino acids. Germline CDR1 reads LNHDA; CDR2 reads SQIVND (reference sequence). In DNA, the CDR3 is TGTGCCAGTAGTATAGAGATGGGGACAGGGAGTAGCACCGGGGAGCTGTTTTTT. Its protein is CASSIEMGTGSSTGELFF.

The chain employs TRBV4-1 and TRBJ2-6; D is ambiguous. V lost 4 bases and J 0 bases, leaving 4 bases between the germline ends. Germline values: CDR1 MGHRA, CDR2 YSYEKL. CDR3 length equals 14 residues. The CDR3 region has the DNA TGCGCCAGCAGCCTATCCTCTGGGGCCAACGTCCTGACTTTC. Amino acids: CASSLSSGANVLTF.